The clone carrying this T cell receptor beta chain appeared many times. Its antigen remains unidentified. TCRdb processed the 5' RACE reads anew with MiXCR; each CDR3 protein has one entry. The data contain 100,000 to 150,000 distinct CDR3 sequences, roughly 6.6% of them singletons. The sample originates from a study of CD8 T cells in ankylosing spondylitis. Trimming left V 7 bases short and J 3 bases short, with 12 bases between. CDR1 is SGHTA and CDR2 is FQGNSA in the germline V gene. This CDR3 spans 14 amino acids. Findings and limits, study-wide: Among TCR beta sequences, a motif of eight or nine highly homologous variants appeared characteristic of ankylosing spondylitis blood. Researchers reportedly found disease-linked clones significantly enriched in matched ankylosing spondylitis synovial fluid.

The TCR originated in a male donor with ankylosing spondylitis or in good health (not recorded which). The sequencing sample was made of blood, either unsorted or a sorted T cell fraction (not recorded which). The chain has TRBV7-2 and TRBJ2-2; D gene ambiguous. The chain's CDR3 is CASTLLGDTGELFF. CDR3 coding DNA: TGTGCCAGCACCCTCCTTGGGGACACCGGGGAGCTGTTTTTT.